Listed here is a single T cell receptor (beta chain). The antigen is undetermined. CDR1 and CDR2 (germline): LNHDA, SQIVND (reference sequence). V lost 9 bases to trimming and J lost 4 bases; unmatched junction nucleotides: 8. The CDR3 loop spans 13 amino acids. This specimen belongs to a study of T cells after posttransplantation cyclophosphamide. Profiling relied on immunoSEQ multiplex PCR, and the TCRdb table lists in-frame clones only, not all of them. The sample carries fewer than 8,000 clones, 70% to 85% recorded once. Busulfan-fludarabine conditioning, marrow transplant, and cyclophosphamide on days +3 and +4 were administered. Findings and caveats of the study: After PTCy, TRB diversity resembled that of CNI/methotrexate controls. Donor CD8+ memory clones often dominated recipient blood repertoires at later times.

The chain combines TRBV19 with TRBJ1-2, with 7 bases lining up with TRBD1. The material sequenced was CD8+ T cells sorted from PBMCs, taken 1404 days after allogeneic stem cell transplant with posttransplant cyclophosphamide. The TCR sequence derives from a female patient aged 45-65 years who received an allogeneic stem cell transplant from a related donor, was CMV-positive, and had no GVHD. Some T cells may trace back to the graft donor. The CDR3 DNA follows: TGTGCCAGCCTCAGGGACAGAGCCTATGGCTACACCTTC. Translation: CASLRDRAYGYTF.